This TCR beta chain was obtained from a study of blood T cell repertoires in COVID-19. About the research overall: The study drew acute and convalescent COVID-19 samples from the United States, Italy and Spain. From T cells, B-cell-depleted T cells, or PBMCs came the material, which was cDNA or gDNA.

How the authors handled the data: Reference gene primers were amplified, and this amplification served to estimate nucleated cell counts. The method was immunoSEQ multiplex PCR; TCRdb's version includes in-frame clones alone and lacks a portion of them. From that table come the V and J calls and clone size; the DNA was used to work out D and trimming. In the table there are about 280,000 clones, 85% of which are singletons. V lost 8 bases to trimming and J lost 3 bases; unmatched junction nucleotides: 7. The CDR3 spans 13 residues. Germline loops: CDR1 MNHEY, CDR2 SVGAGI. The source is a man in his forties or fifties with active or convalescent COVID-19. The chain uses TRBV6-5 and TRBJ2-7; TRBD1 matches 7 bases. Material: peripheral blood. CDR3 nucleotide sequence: TGTGCCAGCTATAGAGGGGGCAGCTACGAGCAGTACTTC. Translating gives CASYRGGSYEQYF.